Following are 4 T cell receptor beta chains from one sample sequenced in a study of cytomegalovirus exposure and HLA in healthy donors. The PCR contained 60 Vbeta and 13 Jbeta primers. Assay: immunoSEQ multiplex PCR; the TCRdb copy retains only in-frame clones and omits some. Of some 200,000 clones in the sample, over 80% were seen once. The sample comprised PBMCs. These receptors were taken from a boy younger than 10 in good health and CMV-seronegative.

The chain is built from TRBV18 and TRBJ1-1; 8 nucleotides align to TRBD1. Per the germline V gene, CDR1 is KGHSH and CDR2 is LQKENI. J gave up 3 bases and V 6 bases, and 18 bases lay outside the gene matches. CDR3 length: 18 residues. Here the CDR3 reads CASSLAQQGGNAYTEAFF. The CDR3 DNA sequence: TGTGCCAGCTCCCTCGCACAACAGGGGGGAAACGCGTACACTGAAGCTTTCTTT.

The genes are TRBV18 and TRBJ1-1; D call uncertain. Germline CDR1 KGHSH, CDR2 LQKENI. The CDR3 has 11 residues. V gave up 6 bases and J gave up 3 bases, with 5 bases separating them. The CDR3 is CASSPDTEAFF. In nucleotides, the CDR3 is TGTGCCAGCTCTCCGGACACTGAAGCTTTCTTT.

The V call is TRBV7-9, the J call TRBJ2-2; tentative D call: TRBD2 (6 bases). From germline, CDR1 is SEHNR and CDR2 FQNEAQ (reference sequence). The CDR3 consists of 13 residues. The V end lost 5 bases, the J end lost 4 bases, and 8 bases lay between the germline ends. The CDR3 DNA follows: TGTGCCAGCAGCGTTAGCGGCACCGGGGAGCTGTTTTTT. The encoded protein is CASSVSGTGELFF.

The chain uses TRBV6-1 and TRBJ2-3; D is possibly TRBD2 (6 bases). The ends were cut back, 4 bases at V and 0 bases at J, with 14 bases in the middle. The germline gives CDR1 MNHNS, CDR2 SASEGT. The CDR3 runs to 16 residues. Here the CDR3 DNA reads TGTGCCAGCAGTGCTCTAGCGTCCACTAGCACAGATACGCAGTATTTT. Translation: CASSALASTSTDTQYF.